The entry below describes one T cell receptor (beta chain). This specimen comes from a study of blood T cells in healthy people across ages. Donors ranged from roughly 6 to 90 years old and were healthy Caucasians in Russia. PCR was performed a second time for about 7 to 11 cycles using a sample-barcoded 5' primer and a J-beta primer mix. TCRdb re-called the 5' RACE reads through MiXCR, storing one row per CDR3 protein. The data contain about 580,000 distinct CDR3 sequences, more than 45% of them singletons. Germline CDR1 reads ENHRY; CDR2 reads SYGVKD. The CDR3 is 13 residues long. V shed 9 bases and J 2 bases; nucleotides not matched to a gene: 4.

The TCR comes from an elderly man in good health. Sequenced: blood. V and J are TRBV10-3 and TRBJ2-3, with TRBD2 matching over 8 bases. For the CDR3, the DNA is TGTGCCATGCGGCGGGGGGACACAGATACGCAGTATTTT. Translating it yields CAMRRGDTDTQYF.